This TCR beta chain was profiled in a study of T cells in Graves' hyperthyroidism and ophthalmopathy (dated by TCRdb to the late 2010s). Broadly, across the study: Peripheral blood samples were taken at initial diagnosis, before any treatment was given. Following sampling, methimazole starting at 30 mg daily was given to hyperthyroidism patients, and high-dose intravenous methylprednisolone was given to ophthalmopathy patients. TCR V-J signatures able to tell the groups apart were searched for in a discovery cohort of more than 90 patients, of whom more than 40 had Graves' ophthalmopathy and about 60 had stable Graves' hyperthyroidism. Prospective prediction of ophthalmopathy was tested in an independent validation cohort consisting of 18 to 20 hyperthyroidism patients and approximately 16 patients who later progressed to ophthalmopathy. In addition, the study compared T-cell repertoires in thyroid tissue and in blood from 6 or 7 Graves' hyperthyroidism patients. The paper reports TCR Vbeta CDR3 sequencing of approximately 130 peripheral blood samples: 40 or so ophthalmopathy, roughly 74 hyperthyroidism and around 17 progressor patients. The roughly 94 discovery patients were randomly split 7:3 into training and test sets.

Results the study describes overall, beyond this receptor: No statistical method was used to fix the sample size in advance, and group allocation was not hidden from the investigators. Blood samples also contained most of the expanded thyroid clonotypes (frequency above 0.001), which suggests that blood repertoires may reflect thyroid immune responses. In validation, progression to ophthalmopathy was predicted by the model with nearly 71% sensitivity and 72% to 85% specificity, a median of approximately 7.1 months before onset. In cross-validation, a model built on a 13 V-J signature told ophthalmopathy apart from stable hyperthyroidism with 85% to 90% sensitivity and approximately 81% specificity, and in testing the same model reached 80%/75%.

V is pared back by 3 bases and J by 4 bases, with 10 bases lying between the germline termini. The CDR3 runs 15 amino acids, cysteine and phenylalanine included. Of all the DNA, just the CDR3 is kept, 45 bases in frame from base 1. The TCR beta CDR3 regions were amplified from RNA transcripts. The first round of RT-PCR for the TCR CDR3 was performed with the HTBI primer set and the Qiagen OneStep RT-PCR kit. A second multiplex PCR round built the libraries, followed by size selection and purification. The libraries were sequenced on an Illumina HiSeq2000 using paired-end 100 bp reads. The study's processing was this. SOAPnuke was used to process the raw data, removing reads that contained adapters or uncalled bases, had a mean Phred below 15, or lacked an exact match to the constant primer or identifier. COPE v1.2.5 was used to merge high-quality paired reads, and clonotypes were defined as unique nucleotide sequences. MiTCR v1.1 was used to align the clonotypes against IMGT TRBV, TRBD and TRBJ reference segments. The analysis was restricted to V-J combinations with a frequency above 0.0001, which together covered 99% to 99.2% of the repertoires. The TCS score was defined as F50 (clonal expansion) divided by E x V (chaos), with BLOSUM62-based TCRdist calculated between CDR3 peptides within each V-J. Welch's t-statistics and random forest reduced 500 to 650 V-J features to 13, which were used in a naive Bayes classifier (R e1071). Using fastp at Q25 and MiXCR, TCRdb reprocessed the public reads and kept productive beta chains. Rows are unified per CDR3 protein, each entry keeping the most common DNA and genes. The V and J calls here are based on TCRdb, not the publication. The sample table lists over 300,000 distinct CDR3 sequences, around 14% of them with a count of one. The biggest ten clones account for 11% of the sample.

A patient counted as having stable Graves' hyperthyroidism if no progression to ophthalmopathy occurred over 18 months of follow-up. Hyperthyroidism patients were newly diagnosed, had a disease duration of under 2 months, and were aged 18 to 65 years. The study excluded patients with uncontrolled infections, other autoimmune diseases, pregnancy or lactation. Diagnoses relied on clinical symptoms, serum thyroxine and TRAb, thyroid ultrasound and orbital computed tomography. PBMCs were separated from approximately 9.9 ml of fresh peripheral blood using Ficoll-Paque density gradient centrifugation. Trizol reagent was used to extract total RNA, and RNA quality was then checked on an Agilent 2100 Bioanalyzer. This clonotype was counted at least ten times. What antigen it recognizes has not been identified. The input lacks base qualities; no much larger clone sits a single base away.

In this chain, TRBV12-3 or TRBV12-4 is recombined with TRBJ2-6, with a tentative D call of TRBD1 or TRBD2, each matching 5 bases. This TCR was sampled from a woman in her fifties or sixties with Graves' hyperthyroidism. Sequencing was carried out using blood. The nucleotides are TGTGCCAGCAGTTTTTCGGGGCGAGGGGCCAACGTCCTGACTTTC. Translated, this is CASSFSGRGANVLTF.